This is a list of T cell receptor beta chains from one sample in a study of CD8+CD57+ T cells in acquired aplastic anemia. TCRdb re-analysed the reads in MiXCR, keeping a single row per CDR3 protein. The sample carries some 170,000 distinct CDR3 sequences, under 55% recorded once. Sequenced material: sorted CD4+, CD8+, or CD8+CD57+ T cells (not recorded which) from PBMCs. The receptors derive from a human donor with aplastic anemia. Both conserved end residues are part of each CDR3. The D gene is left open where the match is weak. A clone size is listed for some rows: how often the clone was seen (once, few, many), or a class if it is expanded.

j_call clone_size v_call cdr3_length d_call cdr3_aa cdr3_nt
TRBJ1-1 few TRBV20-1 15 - CSARGVDTADTEAFF TGCAGTGCTAGGGGGGTGGACACCGCGGATACTGAAGCTTTCTTT
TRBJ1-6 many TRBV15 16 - CATSRDRQGGSSPLHF TGTGCCACCAGCAGAGATCGTCAGGGTGGGAGTTCACCCCTCCACTTT
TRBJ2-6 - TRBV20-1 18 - CSAHPMGAKSGGANVLTF TGCAGTGCTCACCCAATGGGGGCTAAATCAGGTGGGGCCAACGTCCTGACTTTC
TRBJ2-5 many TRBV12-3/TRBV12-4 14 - CASSFQRLRETQYF TGTGCCAGCAGTTTCCAGCGGCTCCGGGAGACCCAGTACTTC
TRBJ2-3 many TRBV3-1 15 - CASSQELVRSDTQYF TGTGCCAGCAGCCAAGAACTCGTACGGTCAGATACGCAGTATTTT
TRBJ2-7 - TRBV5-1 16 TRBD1 CASSLEPGDRGYEQYF TGCGCCAGCAGCTTGGAGCCCGGGGACAGAGGATACGAGCAGTACTTC
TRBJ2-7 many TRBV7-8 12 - CASSPDDYEQYF TGTGCCAGCAGCCCGGACGACTACGAGCAGTACTTC
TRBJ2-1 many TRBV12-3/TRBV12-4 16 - CASRQTQTLGDNEQFF TGTGCCAGCAGACAGACACAGACTTTAGGGGACAATGAGCAGTTCTTC
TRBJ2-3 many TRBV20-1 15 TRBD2 CSASAGATSTDTQYF TGCAGTGCTTCAGCGGGGGCGACCTCCACAGATACGCAGTATTTT
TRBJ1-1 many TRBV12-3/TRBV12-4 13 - CASSLKIITEAFF TGTGCCAGCAGTTTGAAGATAATCACTGAAGCTTTCTTT
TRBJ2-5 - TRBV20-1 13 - CSARESARETQYF TGCAGTGCTAGAGAGTCAGCGAGAGAGACCCAGTACTTC
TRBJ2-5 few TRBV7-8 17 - CASSLGQGGIGKETQYF TGTGCCAGCAGCTTAGGACAGGGAGGAATTGGTAAAGAGACCCAGTACTTC
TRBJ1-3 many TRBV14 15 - CASSQAQGDGNTIYF TGTGCCAGCAGCCAAGCCCAGGGAGATGGAAACACCATATATTTT
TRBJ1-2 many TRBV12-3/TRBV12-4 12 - CASSLGAAGYTF TGTGCCAGCAGTTTAGGGGCAGCGGGCTACACCTTC
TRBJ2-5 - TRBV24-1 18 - CATSDTRELTQGRETQYF TGTGCCACCAGTGATACCAGGGAACTGACCCAGGGCCGAGAGACCCAGTACTTC
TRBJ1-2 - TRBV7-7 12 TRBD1 CASSATGGGYTF TGTGCTAGCAGCGCGACAGGGGGCGGCTACACCTTC
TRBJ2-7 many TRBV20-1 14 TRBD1 CSTIRDRGHYEQYF TGCAGTACGATCCGGGACAGGGGGCACTACGAGCAGTACTTC
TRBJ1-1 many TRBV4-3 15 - CASSHSTGRFTEAFF TGCGCCAGCAGCCACTCTACAGGGAGGTTCACTGAAGCTTTCTTT
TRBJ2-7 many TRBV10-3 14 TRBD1 CAIRVGQGTYEQYF TGTGCCATCAGGGTGGGACAGGGGACCTACGAGCAGTACTTC
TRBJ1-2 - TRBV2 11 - CASTRAYGYTF TGTGCCAGCACCCGTGCTTATGGCTACACCTTC
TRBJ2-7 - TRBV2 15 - CASSALRQYYYEQYF TGTGCCAGCAGTGCACTAAGGCAGTATTACTACGAGCAGTACTTC
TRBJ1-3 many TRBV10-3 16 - CAISEGGTHSGNTIYF TGTGCCATCAGTGAAGGGGGGACGCACTCTGGAAACACCATATATTTT
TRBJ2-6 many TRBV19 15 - CASKLAAPGANVLTF TGTGCCAGTAAGTTGGCGGCCCCTGGGGCCAACGTCCTGACTTTC
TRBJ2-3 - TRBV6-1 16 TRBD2 CASRASGGASTDTQYF TGTGCCAGCAGGGCTAGCGGGGGGGCCAGCACAGATACGCAGTATTTT
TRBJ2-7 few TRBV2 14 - CASRTGLSAYEQYF TGTGCCAGTCGTACGGGTTTATCGGCCTACGAGCAGTACTTC
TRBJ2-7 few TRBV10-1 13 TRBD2 CARRGGSSYEQYF TGCGCCAGGAGGGGCGGGAGCTCCTACGAGCAGTACTTC
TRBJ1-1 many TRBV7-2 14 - CASSNGHVNTEAFF TGTGCCAGCAGCAACGGACACGTGAACACTGAAGCTTTCTTT
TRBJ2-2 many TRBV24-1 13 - CATSRTQTGELFF TGTGCCACCAGTAGGACCCAGACCGGGGAGCTGTTTTTT
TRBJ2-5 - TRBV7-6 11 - CASSTLETQYF TGTGCCAGCAGCACTCTCGAGACCCAGTACTTC
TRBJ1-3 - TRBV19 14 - CASHDSRSGNTIYF TGTGCCAGCCACGACAGCCGCTCTGGAAACACCATATATTTT
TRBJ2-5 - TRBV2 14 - CASSRLGVFGTQYF TGTGCCAGCAGTAGGTTGGGGGTGTTCGGGACCCAGTACTTC
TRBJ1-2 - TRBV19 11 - CASSNSGGYTF TGTGCCAGCAGCAACTCCGGTGGCTACACCTTC
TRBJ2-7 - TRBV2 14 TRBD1 CASSEGDRNYEQYF TGTGCCAGCAGTGAAGGGGACAGAAACTACGAGCAGTACTTC
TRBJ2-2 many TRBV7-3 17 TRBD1 CASSLNNRDRVPGELFF TGTGCCAGCAGCCTCAATAACCGGGACAGGGTACCCGGGGAGCTGTTTTTT
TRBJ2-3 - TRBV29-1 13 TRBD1 CSFGGTGADTQYF TGCAGCTTTGGTGGGACAGGGGCAGATACGCAGTATTTT
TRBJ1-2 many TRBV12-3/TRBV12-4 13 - CASSRDRSRGYTF TGTGCCAGCAGCCGAGACAGAAGTCGGGGCTACACCTTC
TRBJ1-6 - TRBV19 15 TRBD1 CASRQGQGLGSPLHF TGTGCCAGTAGACAGGGACAGGGTTTAGGATCACCCCTCCACTTT
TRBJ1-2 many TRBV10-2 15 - CASSESSHFNYGYTF TGCGCCAGCAGTGAGTCGAGCCATTTCAACTATGGCTACACCTTC
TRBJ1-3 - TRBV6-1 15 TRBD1 CASSQGTVSGNTIYF TGTGCCAGCAGTCAGGGGACAGTCTCTGGAAACACCATATATTTT
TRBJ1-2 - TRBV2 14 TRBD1 CASRADRGLSGYTF TGTGCCAGCAGGGCCGACAGGGGGCTAAGTGGCTACACCTTC
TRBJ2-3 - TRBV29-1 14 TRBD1 CSVRGTGGADTQYF TGCAGCGTTCGCGGGACAGGGGGCGCAGATACGCAGTATTTT